The 22 T cell receptor beta chains reported below all come from one sample, sequenced in a study of technical replicates of blood from several donors. Measured with immunoSEQ multiplex PCR; TCRdb has only the in-frame clones, and not every one. The sample has tens of thousands of clones; around 94% are singletons. Specimen: T cells isolated from PBMCs. The receptors derive from a human donor in good health.

The J gene is TRBJ1-5, the V gene TRBV7-9; D perhaps matches TRBD1 (5 bases). The CDR3 consists of 14 residues. V lost 2 bases and J 7 bases, leaving 12 bases between the germline ends. Germline CDR1 SEHNR, CDR2 FQNEAQ (reference sequence). DNA for the CDR3: TGTGCCAGCAGCTTAAGGACAAGCGGGCAGCCCCAGCATTTT. This encodes CASSLRTSGQPQHF.

The DNA of the CDR3 is TGTGCCAGCAGTTCCCCGGCGGGGCAACTACAAGAGACCCAGTACTTC. The encoded protein is CASSSPAGQLQETQYF. The chain uses TRBV6-5 and TRBJ2-5, with D possibly matching TRBD2 (6 bases). V was pared by 4 bases and J by 2 bases, with 17 bases between. This CDR3 has 16 residues. CDR1 and CDR2 from the germline V gene are MNHEY and SVGAGI.

The gene calls are TRBV4-1 and TRBJ2-3; tentative D call: TRBD1 (6 bases). Germline V lookup: CDR1 MGHRA, CDR2 YSYEKL. Trimming removed 0 bases from V and 2 bases from J, with 9 bases in between. The CDR3 is 15 residues long. CDR3: CASSQDPGVTDTQYF. In nucleotides, the CDR3 is TGCGCCAGCAGCCAAGATCCAGGGGTCACAGATACGCAGTATTTT.

This chain joins TRBV19 and TRBJ1-2, with 7 bases lining up with TRBD1. Unmatched junction bases numbered 6, after V lost 6 bases and J lost 2 bases. This CDR3 contains 14 residues. In germline, CDR1 is LNHDA, CDR2 SQIVND (reference sequence). The chain's CDR3 is CASSQGGMNYGYTF. In DNA form, the CDR3 reads TGTGCCAGTAGCCAGGGGGGCATGAACTATGGCTACACCTTC.

The chain uses TRBV28 and TRBJ1-2; TRBD1 matches at 9 bases. The CDR3 is 12 residues long. Germline V gives CDR1 MDHEN, CDR2 SYDVKM. J gave up 8 bases and V 11 bases, and 9 bases lay outside the gene matches. The CDR3 DNA sequence: TGTGCCTCCGACAGGGGGGTAGACGGCTACACCTTC. This codes for CASDRGVDGYTF.

J is TRBJ1-4 and V is TRBV19, with D perhaps TRBD1 (5 bases). CDR1 and CDR2 (germline): LNHDA, SQIVND (reference sequence). V lost 4 bases to trimming and J lost 7 bases, with 19 bases between them. The length of the CDR3 is 16 residues. For the CDR3, the DNA is TGTGCCAGTAGTAGGGAGGTGGGGCGCGGTTCTGAAAAACTGTTTTTT. Amino acid sequence: CASSREVGRGSEKLFF. Using reference TRBV19 and TRBJ1-4 for the parts outside the CDR3, the full variable domain is DGGITQSPKYLFRKEGQNVTLSCEQNLNHDAMYWYRQDPGQGLRLIYYSQIVNDFQKGDIAEGYSVSREKKESFPLTVTSAQKNPTAFYLCASSREVGRGSEKLFFGSGTQLSVL.

V gene TRBV7-3 combines with J gene TRBJ2-1; 11 bases are a match to TRBD1. The CDR3 extends over 13 amino acids. The germline V gene encodes CDR1 SGHTA and CDR2 FQGTGA. The trim removed 6 bases at V and 12 bases at J, leaving 7 bases unmatched. DNA for the CDR3: TGTGCCAGCAGTTCGGGACAGGGGGATCCGCAGTTCTTC. Protein product: CASSSGQGDPQFF.

CDR3 amino acids: CASSLAGNTDTQYF. The CDR3 DNA reads TGTGCCAGCTCTCTAGCGGGGAACACAGATACGCAGTATTTT. The chain links TRBV9 to TRBJ2-3; 9 positions agree with TRBD2. Germline V CDR1 and CDR2: SGDLS, YYNGEE. CDR3 length: 14 residues. The V segment lost 7 bases and the J segment 2 bases; nucleotides outside the gene matches: 5.

This rearrangement joins TRBV18 to TRBJ2-7; D possibly corresponds to TRBD2 (6 bases). CDR3 length: 15 amino acids. V shed 0 bases and J shed 7 bases, with 16 bases lying between them. The germline CDR1 and CDR2 sequences are KGHSH and LQKENI. The DNA for the CDR3 is TGTGCCAGCTCACCACCGGGGCTCGGGGGAAATGAGCAGTACTTC. Amino acid sequence: CASSPPGLGGNEQYF.

The chain recombines TRBV6-1 with TRBJ2-4, with 8 bases identical to TRBD2. Trimming took 10 bases from V and 7 from J; bases not matched to a gene: 12. The germline V gene has CDR1 MNHNS and CDR2 SASEGT. The CDR3 runs 14 residues. The CDR3 nucleotides are TGTGCCACCGCGCTTAGCGGGGAATGGAACATTCAGTACTTC. The encoded protein is CATALSGEWNIQYF.

On this clone: A junction boundary mismatches the germline segment, possibly from a read error. The V and J genes are TRBV29-1 and TRBJ1-2; 7 nucleotides align to TRBD1. The CDR3 spans 8 residues. CDR1 and CDR2 from the germline V gene are SQVTM and ANQGSEA. The CDR3 reads CSDANRGF. The CDR3 nucleotides are TGCAGCGACGCCAACAGGGGCTTC.

This chain uses TRBV28 with TRBJ1-2; the D is unclear. The CDR3 has 14 amino acids. Deletions cut 7 bases from V and 3 bases from J, with 15 bases between. CDR1 is MDHEN and CDR2 is SYDVKM in the germline V gene. CDR3 in amino acids: CASIGRDGYYGYTF. The CDR3, as DNA: TGTGCCAGCATCGGGCGGGATGGGTACTATGGCTACACCTTC.

This rearrangement joins TRBV7-9 to TRBJ2-2; TRBD1 aligns across 9 bases. The CDR3 loop spans 16 amino acids. Germline values: CDR1 SEHNR, CDR2 FQNEAQ (reference sequence). The junction had 8 bases not matched to a gene; V was cut back by 7 bases and J by 2 bases. The CDR3 nucleotides are TGTGCCAGCAACCCAAGGGACAGGGTTAACACCGGGGAGCTGTTTTTT. Its protein is CASNPRDRVNTGELFF. Supplemented by reference TRBV7-9 and TRBJ2-2, the full variable domain reads DTGVSQNPRHKITKRGQNVTFRCDPISEHNRLYWYRQTLGQGPEFLTYFQNEAQLEKSRLLSDRFSAERPKGSFSTLEIQRTEQGDSAMYLCASNPRDRVNTGELFFGEGSRLTVL.

This clone has only one observation. V gene TRBV2 combines with J gene TRBJ2-1, with 7 bases aligning to TRBD2. Germline CDR1 reads SNHLY; CDR2 reads FYNNEI. The CDR3 covers 12 residues. Trimming took 10 bases from V and 5 from J; bases not matched to a gene: 5. The CDR3, as DNA: TGTGCCACGGTCAGCGGGGACAATGAGCAGTTCTTC. This codes for CATVSGDNEQFF.

The chain is built from TRBV19 and TRBJ2-7; tentative D call: TRBD2 (6 bases). The length of the CDR3 is 15 residues. Germline CDR1 reads LNHDA; CDR2 reads SQIVND (reference sequence). The V end was cut by 5 bases, the J end by 0 bases, with 14 bases between. The CDR3 DNA sequence: TGTGCCAGTAGTCTGGGACTCAAGAGCTCCTACGAGCAGTACTTC. Encoded protein: CASSLGLKSSYEQYF.

The chain is built from TRBV7-9 and TRBJ1-6; D uncertain. This CDR3 spans 12 amino acids. Germline loops: CDR1 SEHNR, CDR2 FQNEAQ (reference sequence). The V and J ends lost 2 bases and 8 bases respectively, with 4 bases between them. The CDR3 DNA is TGTGCCAGCAGCTTACAGGATTCACCCCTCCACTTT. Translated: CASSLQDSPLHF. Complete variable domain (other parts from reference TRBV7-9 and TRBJ1-6): DTGVSQNPRHKITKRGQNVTFRCDPISEHNRLYWYRQTLGQGPEFLTYFQNEAQLEKSRLLSDRFSAERPKGSFSTLEIQRTEQGDSAMYLCASSLQDSPLHFGNGTRLTVT.

The chain carries TRBV27 and TRBJ2-7; tentative D call: TRBD1 (6 bases). V lost 0 bases and J lost 7, with 19 bases in between. Germline V gene data show CDR1 as MNHEY and CDR2 as SMNVEV (reference sequence). The CDR3 runs 16 residues. This CDR3 reads CASSLSGDTLSGEQYF. DNA for the CDR3: TGTGCCAGCAGTTTATCTGGGGACACTCTCTCGGGGGAGCAGTACTTC.

The CDR3 coding sequence is TGTGCCAGCAGCGGGTACAGGGATCGGGGTTACACCGGGGAGCTGTTTTTT. Encoded protein: CASSGYRDRGYTGELFF. This chain connects TRBV13 to TRBJ2-2; D may be TRBD1 (6 bases). The V gene's germline CDR1 is PRHDT and CDR2 FYEKMQ (reference sequence). V lost 5 bases, J lost 3 bases, and 19 bases lay in between. The CDR3 length is 17 residues.

The rearrangement joins TRBV28 to TRBJ2-7; 9 nucleotides line up with TRBD1. Per germline, CDR1 MDHEN and CDR2 SYDVKM. The CDR3 totals 16 residues. The V gene end was trimmed by 5 bases and the J gene end by 2 bases; junction bases not matched to a gene: 10. CDR3 DNA sequence: TGTGCCAGCAGTCCGAGTTTGGGACAGGGCCCCTACGAGCAGTACTTC. Translated, it gives CASSPSLGQGPYEQYF.

The rearrangement uses TRBV5-1 and TRBJ2-1, with 15 bases matching TRBD2. CDR1 is SGHRS, CDR2 YFSETQ, per germline. V gave up 0 bases and J gave up 6 bases; unmatched junction bases: 4. The CDR3 runs to 17 residues. The chain's CDR3 is CASSLGGTSGRFNEQFF. As DNA, the CDR3 is TGCGCCAGCAGCTTGGGAGGGACTAGCGGGAGGTTCAATGAGCAGTTCTTC.

As regards this clone: Distinct nucleotide sequences in the sample also encode this CDR3. The V call is TRBV6-5, the J call TRBJ2-7; 10 positions match TRBD1. Losses at the gene ends were 4 bases for V and 4 bases for J; bases not matched to a gene: 1. The CDR3 is made up of 13 amino acids. CDR1 is MNHEY, CDR2 SVGAGI, per germline. The CDR3 DNA reads TGTGCCAGCAGTTGGACAGGGGGATACGAGCAGTACTTC. The encoded protein is CASSWTGGYEQYF.

The CDR3: CASSPRGSEQFF. CDR3 nucleotide sequence: TGTGCCAGCAGTCCGAGGGGGAGTGAGCAGTTCTTC. V usage is TRBV27 and J usage is TRBJ2-1, with D perhaps TRBD1 (6 bases). Deletions cut 5 bases from V and 9 bases from J, with 11 bases between. Germline V gene sequence: CDR1 MNHEY, CDR2 SMNVEV (reference sequence). The CDR3 contains 12 residues.